Following are 15 T cell receptor beta chains from one sample sequenced in a study of T cells after yellow fever vaccination. A single record per CDR3 protein comes from TCRdb applying MiXCR to the 5' RACE reads. The data contain about 400,000 distinct CDR3 sequences, 11% of them singletons. Sample: PBMCs, taken on the day of the first yellow fever vaccination. The receptors here all came from a man aged 18 to 29 who received the YFV17D yellow fever vaccine.

This clonotype showed up many times. The chain combines TRBV7-2 with TRBJ2-1; 8 bases map to TRBD2. J gave up 7 bases and V 3 bases, and 8 bases lay outside the gene matches. Looked up from germline, CDR1 is SGHTA and CDR2 is FQGNSA. This CDR3 spans 15 amino acids. As DNA, the CDR3 is TGTGCCAGCAGCTTTCCGCGGGGGGCCGTGAATGAGCAGTTCTTC. It encodes CASSFPRGAVNEQFF.

The chain carries TRBV10-3 and TRBJ2-3, with unresolved D. Per the germline V gene, CDR1 is ENHRY and CDR2 is SYGVKD. V was cut by 8 bases and J by 5 bases, with 23 bases left in between. CDR3 size: 16 residues. Here the CDR3 DNA reads TGTGCCATCTCACCCTCGAGACAAGGCTATCAAGATACGCAGTATTTT. Translating gives CAISPSRQGYQDTQYF.

This clonotype was detected only a few times. This chain links TRBV10-3 with TRBJ2-1; 10 positions match TRBD2. With V trimmed by 3 bases and J by 5 bases, 4 bases remained unmatched. The CDR3 runs 15 residues. Germline V gene sequence: CDR1 ENHRY, CDR2 SYGVKD. For the CDR3, the DNA is TGTGCCATCAGTGATAGCGGGGGGTTTAACAATGAGCAGTTCTTC. It specifies CAISDSGGFNNEQFF.

This clonotype was seen only a few times. CDR3 DNA: TGCGCCAGCAGCCCCCTATACATCATGAACACTGAAGCTTTCTTT. This translates into CASSPLYIMNTEAFF. The chain carries TRBV4-1 and TRBJ1-1; D remains ambiguous. The germline CDR1 and CDR2 sequences are MGHRA and YSYEKL. CDR3 length: 15 residues. V was clipped by 4 bases and J by 0 bases, with 12 bases between them.

The rearrangement uses TRBV28 and TRBJ1-1, with TRBD1 as a possible D gene (5 bases). V was trimmed by 5 bases and J by 4 bases, leaving 14 bases between them. Per the germline V gene, CDR1 is MDHEN and CDR2 is SYDVKM. CDR3 length: 14 amino acids. The chain's CDR3 is CASSLGGDGTEAFF. The CDR3 nucleotides are TGTGCCAGCAGTCTGGGGGGTGACGGCACTGAAGCTTTCTTT.

This clonotype was counted a few times. The chain joins TRBV6-2 or TRBV6-3 to TRBJ1-1, with a possible D match to TRBD1 (5 bases). Per germline, CDR1 MNHEY and CDR2 SVGEGT. The CDR3 loop spans 12 amino acids. V lost 6 bases to trimming and J lost 8 bases, with 13 bases between them. DNA for the CDR3: TGTGCCAGCAGCCATCAGGGTATAGAAGCTTTCTTT. It translates to CASSHQGIEAFF.

The chain links TRBV4-1 to TRBJ1-5; a weak D match, TRBD1 (6 bases). The germline V gene encodes CDR1 MGHRA and CDR2 YSYEKL. Deletions cut 6 bases from V and 2 bases from J, with 11 bases between. The CDR3 has 14 amino acids. The CDR3, as DNA: TGCGCCAGCAGTCGGACAGCCGGCAATCAGCCCCAGCATTTT. As protein: CASSRTAGNQPQHF.

The V gene is TRBV7-2, the J gene TRBJ2-3; D is unresolved. The germline gives CDR1 SGHTA, CDR2 FQGNSA. CDR3 size: 13 residues. V was cut by 4 bases and J by 5 bases, with 10 bases left in between. The CDR3 nucleotides are TGTGCCAGCAGCTCCGTAGCAGAAGATACGCAGTATTTT. Translation: CASSSVAEDTQYF.

This sequence joins TRBV7-9 and TRBJ2-7; TRBD1 is a possible D gene (6 bases). V lost 5 bases and J 6 bases, leaving 17 bases between the germline ends. The germline gives CDR1 SEHNR, CDR2 FQNEAQ (reference sequence). This CDR3 region has 14 residues. The CDR3: CASSPGLGAGEQYV. CDR3 in DNA: TGTGCCAGCAGCCCCGGGTTGGGGGCCGGCGAGCAGTACGTC.

The rearrangement uses TRBV10-3 and TRBJ1-4; tentative D call: TRBD1 (6 bases). From germline, CDR1 is ENHRY and CDR2 SYGVKD. The CDR3 has 14 residues. V was trimmed by 10 bases and J by 0 bases, leaving 12 bases between them. CDR3 protein: CATGRTATNEKLFF. In nucleotides, the CDR3 is TGTGCCACCGGACGGACAGCAACTAATGAAAAACTGTTTTTT.

This clonotype appeared many times. The chain joins TRBV20-1 to TRBJ2-1; D assignment may be TRBD1 or TRBD2 (5 bases each). The CDR3 is 15 residues long. V dropped 1 base and J dropped 4 bases, with 14 bases sitting between them. CDR1 is DFQATT, CDR2 SNEGSKA, per germline (reference sequence). The CDR3 bases are TGCAGTGCTAGAGGCGAGGGGCTGGTTTACAATGAGCAGTTCTTC. Amino acids: CSARGEGLVYNEQFF.

In this sample, this clonotype turned up many times. The chain employs TRBV4-3 and TRBJ2-2; D gene ambiguous. Trimming pared 2 bases from V and 3 bases from J, leaving 7 bases between. This CDR3 spans 14 amino acids. The germline CDR1 and CDR2 sequences are LGHNA and YSLEER. In DNA form, the CDR3 reads TGCGCCAGCAGCCAATCGCCGGACACCGGGGAGCTGTTTTTT. Translating gives CASSQSPDTGELFF.

The chain links TRBV4-1 to TRBJ1-5, with TRBD1 matching 9 bases. Germline trimming cut 0 bases from V and 6 bases from J; bases unmatched to any gene: 6. This CDR3 is built from 16 residues. Germline V gene data show CDR1 as MGHRA and CDR2 as YSYEKL. The CDR3 DNA sequence: TGCGCCAGCAGCCAAGAAGGGACAGGGTTTGGTCAGCCCCAGCATTTT. Its translation: CASSQEGTGFGQPQHF.

The chain uses TRBV9 and TRBJ2-3, with D possibly being TRBD1 (5 bases). Germline CDR1 reads SGDLS; CDR2 reads YYNGEE. The V and J ends lost 5 bases and 0 bases respectively, with 16 bases between them. CDR3 size: 16 residues. This chain's CDR3 is CASSQPTDSSTDTQYF. CDR3 nucleotides: TGTGCCAGCAGTCAACCGACAGATTCTAGCACAGATACGCAGTATTTT.

This clonotype was observed a few times. The V and J genes are TRBV7-2 and TRBJ1-2; D is perhaps TRBD1 (6 bases). Germline assignment: CDR1 SGHTA and CDR2 FQGNSA. The CDR3 totals 13 residues. Trimming cost V 5 bases and J 10 bases, with 17 bases left between them. CDR3 bases: TGTGCCAGCAGCCCTCGACAGGCGGGCTACTACACCTTC. This translates into CASSPRQAGYYTF. Variable domain in full (rest from reference TRBV7-2 and TRBJ1-2): GAGVSQSPSNKVTEKGKDVELRCDPISGHTALYWYRQSLGQGLEFLIYFQGNSAPDKSGLPSDRFSAERTGGSVSTLTIQRTQQEDSAVYLCASSPRQAGYYTFGSGTRLTVV.